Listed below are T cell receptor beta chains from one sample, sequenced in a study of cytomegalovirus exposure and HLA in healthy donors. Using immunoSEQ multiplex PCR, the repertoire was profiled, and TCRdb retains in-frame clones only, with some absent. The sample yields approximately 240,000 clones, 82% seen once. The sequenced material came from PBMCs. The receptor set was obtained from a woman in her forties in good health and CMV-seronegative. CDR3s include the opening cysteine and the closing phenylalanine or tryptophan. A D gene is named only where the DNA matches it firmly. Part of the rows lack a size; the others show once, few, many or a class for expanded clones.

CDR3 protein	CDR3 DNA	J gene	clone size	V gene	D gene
CASAKRQVTYEQYF	TGTGCCAGCGCTAAGCGACAGGTTACCTACGAGCAGTACTTC	TRBJ2-7	.	TRBV6-5	.
CASSSPSGQGDGYTF	TGTGCCAGCAGTTCCCCCTCGGGACAGGGGGATGGCTACACCTTC	TRBJ1-2	.	TRBV28	TRBD1
CASSSPGGLDTEAFF	TGTGCCAGCAGTTCTCCAGGGGGCCTTGACACTGAAGCTTTCTTT	TRBJ1-1	once	TRBV6-1	TRBD1
CASSGTGNTGELFF	TGCGCCAGCAGTGGGACAGGGAACACCGGGGAGCTGTTTTTT	TRBJ2-2	.	TRBV10-1	TRBD1
CASSRGTGGTEAFF	TGTGCCAGCAGCCGAGGGACAGGGGGGACTGAAGCTTTCTTT	TRBJ1-1	.	TRBV6-6	TRBD1
CASSEGGENIQYF	TGTGCCAGCAGTGAAGGGGGGGAAAACATTCAGTACTTC	TRBJ2-4	once	TRBV2	.
CASRADQPQHF	TGTGCCAGCAGGGCGGATCAGCCCCAGCATTTT	TRBJ1-5	few	TRBV6-6	.
CASSSGQVSTDTQYF	TGTGCCAGCAGCTCGGGACAGGTTAGCACAGATACGCAGTATTTT	TRBJ2-3	.	TRBV7-6	TRBD1
CASSWGDSRAYSEQFF	TGCGCCAGCAGCTGGGGGGACAGCCGGGCGTATAGTGAGCAGTTCTTC	TRBJ2-1	.	TRBV5-1	.
CASSAASGREDTQYF	TGTGCCAGCAGTGCTGCTAGCGGTCGAGAGGATACGCAGTATTTT	TRBJ2-3	once	TRBV6-1	TRBD2
CASSPRQGPYNEQFF	TGTGCCAGCAGCCCACGACAGGGACCCTACAATGAGCAGTTCTTC	TRBJ2-1	.	TRBV7-3	TRBD1
CASSLEGASNQPQHF	TGTGCCAGCAGCTTAGAGGGGGCGAGCAATCAGCCCCAGCATTTT	TRBJ1-5	.	TRBV7-8	TRBD1
CASSYRGGNQPQHF	TGTGCCAGCAGTTACCGGGGAGGCAATCAGCCCCAGCATTTT	TRBJ1-5	.	TRBV6-6	.
CASSSFDRWKSGETQYF	TGTGCCAGCAGCTCATTCGACAGGTGGAAGTCGGGAGAGACCCAGTACTTC	TRBJ2-5	few	TRBV11-3	.
CASSRLGSISTNEKLFF	TGTGCCAGCAGCCGGCTAGGATCCATATCAACTAATGAAAAACTGTTTTTT	TRBJ1-4	few	TRBV7-6	.
CASSMGRTREETQYF	TGTGCCAGTAGTATGGGTCGGACTCGGGAAGAGACCCAGTACTTC	TRBJ2-5	.	TRBV19	.
CASSLYSHPPPQGDYGYTF	TGTGCCAGCAGTTTGTACTCGCACCCGCCTCCACAGGGGGACTATGGCTACACCTTC	TRBJ1-2	once	TRBV27	TRBD1
CSSSLGTEEAFF	TGTTCCAGCAGCTTAGGGACAGAAGAAGCTTTCTTT	TRBJ1-1	.	TRBV7-9	TRBD1
CASSWGGTGEAFF	TGCGCCAGCAGCTGGGGGGGGACAGGCGAAGCTTTCTTT	TRBJ1-1	.	TRBV5-1	TRBD1
CASSHRRGQGAEAFF	TGTGCCAGCAGCCACCGCCGGGGACAGGGGGCTGAAGCTTTCTTT	TRBJ1-1	.	TRBV7-2	TRBD1
CAWSTDRGAYGYTF	TGTGCCTGGAGTACCGACAGGGGGGCCTATGGCTACACCTTC	TRBJ1-2	once	TRBV30	TRBD1
CASSFPQGSNEKLFF	TGTGCCAGCAGCTTCCCTCAGGGATCTAATGAAAAACTGTTTTTT	TRBJ1-4	.	TRBV5-4	.
CASSNRGHNTGELFF	TGTGCCAGCAGTAACAGGGGGCACAACACCGGGGAGCTGTTTTTT	TRBJ2-2	.	TRBV27	TRBD1
CSVSGVNTEAFF	TGCAGCGTATCCGGGGTGAACACTGAAGCTTTCTTT	TRBJ1-1	.	TRBV29-1	.
CASSESTVYGYTF	TGTGCCAGCAGTGAATCGACAGTTTATGGCTACACCTTC	TRBJ1-2	.	TRBV25-1	.
CASSLWLAGVSETQYF	TGTGCCAGCAGCTTATGGCTAGCGGGGGTGTCGGAGACCCAGTACTTC	TRBJ2-5	.	TRBV7-9	TRBD2
CASSVCRGNTEAFF	TGTGCCAGCAGCGTCTGTAGGGGGAACACTGAAGCTTTCTTT	TRBJ1-1	.	TRBV9	.
CASSHPPGQANEKLFF	TGTGCCAGCAGCCATCCTCCGGGACAGGCTAATGAAAAACTGTTTTTT	TRBJ1-4	.	TRBV7-2	TRBD1
CASSSPEGGLENTGELFF	TGTGCCAGCAGCTCCCCAGAGGGGGGGCTGGAGAACACCGGGGAGCTGTTTTTT	TRBJ2-2	once	TRBV7-6	.
CASSHRSGGASNTGELFF	TGCGCCAGCAGCCACAGAAGCGGGGGGGCGTCGAACACCGGGGAGCTGTTTTTT	TRBJ2-2	.	TRBV5-1	TRBD2